A selection of T cell receptor beta chains follows, all from one sample in a study of T cell changes during pregnancy in multiple sclerosis. The method was immunoSEQ multiplex PCR; TCRdb's version includes in-frame clones alone and lacks a portion of them. The data hold about 68,000 clones, with 92% observed a single time. The specimen comprised peripheral blood, sampled in the second trimester of pregnancy. The receptors were sampled from a female donor in good health, enrolled as a control in a pregnancy study. Both conserved end residues are part of each CDR3. Fields, in order: J gene, V gene, clone size, D gene, CDR3 protein, CDR3 DNA. D genes are given only for firm matches. The size field is filled for only some rows; it gives once, few, many or a size class.

j_gene: TRBJ2-3
v_gene: TRBV7-9
abundance: -
d_gene: TRBD2
CDR3aa: CASSPAGVGTDTQYF
CDR3nt: TGTGCCAGCAGCCCAGCGGGAGTGGGCACAGATACGCAGTATTTT

j_gene: TRBJ2-2
v_gene: TRBV10-3
abundance: -
d_gene: TRBD1
CDR3aa: CASTPRDRSTGELFF
CDR3nt: TGTGCCTCCACCCCTAGGGACAGATCCACCGGGGAGCTGTTTTTT

j_gene: TRBJ2-1
v_gene: TRBV27
abundance: -
d_gene: TRBD1
CDR3aa: CASRTGLDEQFF
CDR3nt: TGTGCCAGCAGGACAGGGCTGGATGAGCAGTTCTTC

j_gene: TRBJ2-3
v_gene: TRBV7-9
abundance: -
d_gene: TRBD1
CDR3aa: CASSLTTGGTGDTQYF
CDR3nt: TGTGCCAGCAGCTTAACCACAGGGGGCACGGGAGATACGCAGTATTTT

j_gene: TRBJ1-2
v_gene: TRBV7-9
abundance: once
d_gene: -
CDR3aa: CASSLDNIGYGYTF
CDR3nt: TGTGCCAGCAGCTTAGACAATATTGGCTATGGCTACACCTTC

j_gene: TRBJ2-1
v_gene: TRBV7-2
abundance: -
d_gene: TRBD2
CDR3aa: CASNFGGRANEQFF
CDR3nt: TGTGCCAGCAATTTTGGCGGGAGGGCCAATGAGCAGTTCTTC

j_gene: TRBJ1-2
v_gene: TRBV6-1
abundance: -
d_gene: -
CDR3aa: CASSRQDYGYTF
CDR3nt: TGTGCCAGCAGCCGACAGGACTATGGCTACACCTTC

j_gene: TRBJ2-7
v_gene: TRBV5-8
abundance: -
d_gene: TRBD1
CDR3aa: CASSGRHRDRVTAYEQYF
CDR3nt: TGTGCCAGCAGCGGCCGCCACCGGGACAGGGTCACCGCCTACGAGCAGTACTTC

j_gene: TRBJ1-2
v_gene: TRBV5-5
abundance: -
d_gene: -
CDR3aa: CASSSAPGLQVPNYGYTF
CDR3nt: TGTGCCAGCAGCTCAGCACCGGGACTACAGGTTCCTAACTATGGCTACACCTTC

j_gene: TRBJ1-1
v_gene: TRBV7-8
abundance: -
d_gene: -
CDR3aa: CASRLTAGTEAFF
CDR3nt: TGTGCCAGCCGTTTGACTGCTGGTACTGAAGCTTTCTTT

j_gene: TRBJ2-7
v_gene: TRBV14
abundance: -
d_gene: TRBD2
CDR3aa: CASSQVDAGTTTYEQYF
CDR3nt: TGTGCCAGCAGCCAAGTAGACGCGGGGACTACAACCTACGAGCAGTACTTC

j_gene: TRBJ2-5
v_gene: TRBV27
abundance: -
d_gene: -
CDR3aa: CASSLTPRGETQYF
CDR3nt: TGTGCCAGCAGTCTAACCCCTAGGGGAGAGACCCAGTACTTC

j_gene: TRBJ2-2
v_gene: TRBV9
abundance: -
d_gene: -
CDR3aa: CASRDIGNGELFF
CDR3nt: TGTGCCAGCAGGGACATAGGGAACGGGGAGCTGTTTTTT

j_gene: TRBJ2-6
v_gene: TRBV15
abundance: once
d_gene: -
CDR3aa: CATSLSGANVLTF
CDR3nt: TGTGCCACCAGCCTGTCTGGGGCCAACGTCCTGACTTTC

j_gene: TRBJ2-1
v_gene: TRBV28
abundance: -
d_gene: TRBD2
CDR3aa: CASSPGLAVINEQFF
CDR3nt: TGTGCCAGCAGCCCGGGACTAGCGGTTATCAATGAGCAGTTCTTC

j_gene: TRBJ1-5
v_gene: TRBV7-2
abundance: -
d_gene: -
CDR3aa: CASSLGQSYQPQHF
CDR3nt: TGTGCCAGCAGCTTAGGACAGTCATATCAGCCCCAGCATTTT

j_gene: TRBJ2-3
v_gene: TRBV11-2
abundance: -
d_gene: -
CDR3aa: CASSWGGTDTQYF
CDR3nt: TGTGCCAGCAGCTGGGGGGGCACAGATACGCAGTATTTT

j_gene: TRBJ1-2
v_gene: TRBV7-9
abundance: -
d_gene: -
CDR3aa: CASSPYDFDYTF
CDR3nt: TGTGCCAGCAGCCCCTACGACTTCGACTACACCTTC

j_gene: TRBJ1-4
v_gene: TRBV5-1
abundance: -
d_gene: -
CDR3aa: CASSTAGSPVNEKLFF
CDR3nt: TGCGCCAGCAGCACAGCCGGATCCCCCGTTAATGAAAAACTGTTTTTT

j_gene: TRBJ2-3
v_gene: TRBV27
abundance: once
d_gene: TRBD2
CDR3aa: CASSGLAGVDTQYF
CDR3nt: TGTGCCAGCTCGGGACTAGCGGGAGTGGATACGCAGTATTTT

j_gene: TRBJ2-3
v_gene: TRBV29-1
abundance: -
d_gene: TRBD1
CDR3aa: CSVGRQGPDTQYF
CDR3nt: TGCAGCGTTGGCAGACAGGGCCCAGATACGCAGTATTTT

j_gene: TRBJ2-1
v_gene: TRBV6-1
abundance: -
d_gene: TRBD2
CDR3aa: CASSVDSGRAVGQFF
CDR3nt: TGTGCCAGCAGCGTTGATAGCGGGAGGGCGGTTGGGCAGTTCTTC

j_gene: TRBJ1-2
v_gene: TRBV10-3
abundance: -
d_gene: -
CDR3aa: CAIRLDIDNYGYTF
CDR3nt: TGTGCCATCAGGCTGGACATCGATAACTATGGCTACACCTTC

j_gene: TRBJ2-1
v_gene: TRBV19
abundance: once
d_gene: -
CDR3aa: CASSRTASSYNEQFF
CDR3nt: TGTGCCAGTAGCCGGACTGCTAGCTCCTACAATGAGCAGTTCTTC

j_gene: TRBJ2-7
v_gene: TRBV28
abundance: -
d_gene: -
CDR3aa: CASKGGAGSEQYF
CDR3nt: TGTGCCAGCAAAGGGGGAGCGGGATCCGAGCAGTACTTC

j_gene: TRBJ2-2
v_gene: TRBV28
abundance: -
d_gene: TRBD2
CDR3aa: CASLTGGATGELFF
CDR3nt: TGTGCCAGCCTAACCGGGGGGGCCACCGGGGAGCTGTTTTTT

j_gene: TRBJ2-5
v_gene: TRBV9
abundance: -
d_gene: TRBD1
CDR3aa: CASSETGGQLETQYF
CDR3nt: TGTGCCAGCAGCGAAACAGGGGGGCAATTGGAGACCCAGTACTTC

j_gene: TRBJ2-5
v_gene: TRBV2
abundance: -
d_gene: -
CDR3aa: CASAGAGETQYF
CDR3nt: TGTGCCAGCGCTGGGGCTGGGGAGACCCAGTACTTC

j_gene: TRBJ2-7
v_gene: TRBV5-1
abundance: once
d_gene: TRBD2
CDR3aa: CASKTSGSVNEQYF
CDR3nt: TGCGCCAGCAAGACTAGCGGGAGCGTCAACGAGCAGTACTTC

j_gene: TRBJ2-1
v_gene: TRBV15
abundance: -
d_gene: TRBD2
CDR3aa: CATSRGDYSDNEQFF
CDR3nt: TGTGCCACCAGCAGAGGGGACTACTCCGACAATGAGCAGTTCTTC

j_gene: TRBJ1-1
v_gene: TRBV28
abundance: -
d_gene: -
CDR3aa: CATSSRGPHTEAFF
CDR3nt: TGTGCCACCTCTTCCCGGGGTCCCCACACTGAAGCTTTCTTT

j_gene: TRBJ1-1
v_gene: TRBV28
abundance: -
d_gene: -
CDR3aa: CASSLSGTLNTEAFF
CDR3nt: TGTGCCAGCAGTTTATCCGGGACATTGAACACTGAAGCTTTCTTT

j_gene: TRBJ2-7
v_gene: TRBV19
abundance: -
d_gene: -
CDR3aa: CASSPPGRIYYEQYF
CDR3nt: TGTGCCAGTAGTCCCCCGGGGAGAATTTACTACGAGCAGTACTTC

j_gene: TRBJ2-6
v_gene: TRBV7-9
abundance: once
d_gene: TRBD1
CDR3aa: CASSLGQGREANVLTF
CDR3nt: TGTGCCAGCAGCTTGGGACAGGGTAGGGAGGCCAACGTCCTGACTTTC

j_gene: TRBJ1-5
v_gene: TRBV19
abundance: -
d_gene: -
CDR3aa: CASSTTGPRAPQHF
CDR3nt: TGTGCCAGTAGTACGACAGGCCCTAGGGCGCCCCAGCATTTT

j_gene: TRBJ1-6
v_gene: TRBV30
abundance: -
d_gene: -
CDR3aa: CAWSPGGADNSPLHF
CDR3nt: TGTGCCTGGAGCCCGGGGGGCGCGGATAATTCACCCCTCCACTTT

j_gene: TRBJ1-2
v_gene: TRBV10-3
abundance: -
d_gene: -
CDR3aa: CAISPSGQTYGYTF
CDR3nt: TGTGCCATCAGTCCCTCCGGACAGACCTATGGCTACACCTTC

j_gene: TRBJ1-5
v_gene: TRBV21-1
abundance: -
d_gene: -
CDR3aa: CASSLYNQPQHF
CDR3nt: TGTGCCAGCAGTCTCTACAATCAGCCCCAGCATTTT

j_gene: TRBJ1-1
v_gene: TRBV19
abundance: -
d_gene: TRBD1
CDR3aa: CASADRGSSGTEAFF
CDR3nt: TGTGCCAGTGCGGACAGGGGGTCCTCCGGCACTGAAGCTTTCTTT

j_gene: TRBJ2-5
v_gene: TRBV28
abundance: -
d_gene: TRBD2
CDR3aa: CASSEVRGGAETQYF
CDR3nt: TGTGCCAGCAGTGAGGTGCGGGGGGGCGCAGAGACCCAGTACTTC

j_gene: TRBJ2-2
v_gene: TRBV28
abundance: once
d_gene: -
CDR3aa: CASSPANGELFF
CDR3nt: TGTGCCAGCAGTCCAGCGAACGGGGAGCTGTTTTTT

j_gene: TRBJ2-3
v_gene: TRBV9
abundance: -
d_gene: -
CDR3aa: CASSAGVGSTDTQYF
CDR3nt: TGTGCCAGCAGCGCAGGGGTCGGGAGCACAGATACGCAGTATTTT